The rows below give T cell receptor beta chains drawn from one sample of a study of blood T cell repertoires in COVID-19. Here immunoSEQ multiplex PCR was the method, and the copy in TCRdb shows in-frame clones only, minus some. Here the sample spans some 60,000 clones, 75% to 95% being singletons. The sample comprised peripheral blood. The receptors derive from a man between 60 and 75 years old with acute or convalescent COVID-19. The CDR3 runs from the conserved cysteine through the conserved F or W.

length,V,J,CDR3
16,TRBV3-1/TRBV3-2,TRBJ2-7,CASSHWTSDFSYEQYF
13,TRBV30,TRBJ1-4,CAGAGQTNEKLFF
17,TRBV14,TRBJ2-1,CASSPRAGGPRDNEQFF
16,TRBV5-1,TRBJ2-2,CASSQGDRVYTGELFF
15,TRBV11-3,TRBJ2-1,CASSSGTSGLNEQFF
15,TRBV4-3,TRBJ1-2,CASSQQGGAGYGYTF
14,TRBV5-4,TRBJ2-1,CASSLVLTDNEQFF
13,TRBV11-3,TRBJ2-5,CASSLASQETQYF
17,TRBV5-1,TRBJ2-2,CASSLGTGGGNTGELFF
15,TRBV9,TRBJ1-5,CASSALGGADQPQHF
15,TRBV5-6,TRBJ1-5,CASSLTTGPNQPQHF
14,TRBV3-1/TRBV3-2,TRBJ2-7,CASSSRTGSYEQYF
17,TRBV2,TRBJ2-5,CASSRLAGLTHRETQYF
15,TRBV7-2,TRBJ2-1,CASSLLAGGINEQFF
17,TRBV28,TRBJ1-3,CASSFAGQLLSGNTIYF
14,TRBV7-2,TRBJ1-5,CASSLYAGVQPQHF
13,TRBV30,TRBJ1-6,CAWRGIYNSPLHF
15,TRBV4-3,TRBJ1-1,CASSQDYGTQFEAFF
19,TRBV6-1,TRBJ2-3,CASSGWTGDGSGTRDTQYF
17,TRBV9,TRBJ2-2,CASSRPLDRRNTGELFF
16,TRBV19,TRBJ1-2,CASSPRTIGVPYGYTF
11,TRBV20-1,TRBJ1-1,CSARRDTEAFF
14,TRBV28,TRBJ2-7,CASSSAGTFYEQYF
15,TRBV19,TRBJ2-1,CASSIGSGRYNEQFF
16,TRBV28,TRBJ1-2,CASKDAGTAIRYGYTF
15,TRBV4-3,TRBJ2-7,CASSQETGVTYEQYF
13,TRBV12-3/TRBV12-4,TRBJ2-1,CASSSTQYNEQFF
15,TRBV7-6,TRBJ2-7,CASSRSTGGAREQYF
15,TRBV3-1/TRBV3-2,TRBJ2-1,CASSQDTASYNEQFF
14,TRBV28,TRBJ2-1,CASIPRGDYNEQFF
12,TRBV18,TRBJ2-7,CASSPRRDEEYF
15,TRBV27,TRBJ1-2,CASSLSSQGTYGYTF
15,TRBV14,TRBJ2-7,CASNLAGGSSYEQYF
16,TRBV30,TRBJ2-3,CAWSRRAGGHGDTQYF
14,TRBV19,TRBJ1-1,CASSTSGGRTEAFF
14,TRBV21-1,TRBJ2-3,CASSRNTGGFMQYF
14,TRBV30,TRBJ1-4,CAWSDGTGYEKLFF
15,TRBV28,TRBJ1-1,CASSLLGGENTEAFF
15,TRBV19,TRBJ2-1,CASSFTSGRANEQFF
13,TRBV28,TRBJ1-4,CATRTGGPEKLFF
13,TRBV9,TRBJ1-1,CASSVDLYTEAFF
16,TRBV9,TRBJ1-3,CASSPKGWLSGNTIYF
15,TRBV27,TRBJ2-1,CASSPTREVHNEQFF
15,TRBV18,TRBJ1-5,CASSREDGPNQPQHF
20,TRBV5-1,TRBJ2-1,CASSLARSSGSALGYNEQFF
12,TRBV29-1,TRBJ2-1,CSVWGVSNEQFF
13,TRBV29-1,TRBJ1-1,CSVNGGQNTEAFF
13,TRBV29-1,TRBJ2-3,CSVLSGRTDTQYF
14,TRBV5-1,TRBJ1-4,CASSATAGDEKLFF
16,TRBV28,TRBJ1-6,CASRPGTGRMGSPLHF
13,TRBV30,TRBJ2-2,CAWSVHTPPRLFF
13,TRBV6-5,TRBJ1-4,CASRRSGDEKLFF
11,TRBV9,TRBJ2-4,CASSDPGLKYF
14,TRBV18,TRBJ1-2,CASSSADGGYGYTF